A selection of T cell receptor beta chains follows, all from one sample in a study of T cells in localized non-small cell lung cancer. Sequencing used immunoSEQ multiplex PCR; TCRdb keeps in-frame clones, though not all of them. Seen here are around 36,000 clones, roughly three quarters observed once, and the top ten hold about 35%. The sample here was PBMCs, taken before any cancer treatment. The receptors derive from a woman aged 35 to 69 with stage II squamous cell lung carcinoma. The CDR3 runs from the conserved cysteine through the conserved F or W. D genes are given only for firm matches. Clone sizes are given selectively: once, few, many, or a class where the clone is expanded.

V gene: TRBV7-2; D gene: .; clone size: once; J gene: TRBJ1-1; CDR3 DNA: TGTGCCAGCAGCCCTATGACAGAGATTCACACTGAAGCTTTCTTT; CDR3 protein: CASSPMTEIHTEAFF
V gene: TRBV29-1; D gene: .; clone size: .; J gene: TRBJ2-3; CDR3 DNA: TGCAGCGTTGATTCAGGGACTAGCACAGATACGCAGTATTTT; CDR3 protein: CSVDSGTSTDTQYF
V gene: TRBV4-2; D gene: .; clone size: .; J gene: TRBJ1-2; CDR3 DNA: TGTGCCAGCAGCTTGGCCGGGGAAGGCGCTGGCTACACCTTC; CDR3 protein: CASSLAGEGAGYTF
V gene: TRBV4-3; D gene: TRBD1; clone size: .; J gene: TRBJ1-3; CDR3 DNA: TGCGCCAGCAGCCAAGACAGGGGGCCTGGAAACACCATATATTTT; CDR3 protein: CASSQDRGPGNTIYF
V gene: TRBV7-9; D gene: .; clone size: .; J gene: TRBJ2-3; CDR3 DNA: TGTGCCAGCAGCTTGACTGCGGCTAGCGGCACAGATACGCAGTATTTT; CDR3 protein: CASSLTAASGTDTQYF
V gene: TRBV19; D gene: TRBD1; clone size: .; J gene: TRBJ1-2; CDR3 DNA: TGTGCCAGTAGATCTGGACAGGGGGATTATGGCTACACCTTC; CDR3 protein: CASRSGQGDYGYTF
V gene: TRBV4-3; D gene: .; clone size: .; J gene: TRBJ2-1; CDR3 DNA: TGCGCCAGCAGCCAAGATCAGAGGGCTACCTACAATGAGCAGTTCTTC; CDR3 protein: CASSQDQRATYNEQFF
V gene: TRBV10-3; D gene: .; clone size: .; J gene: TRBJ2-2; CDR3 DNA: TGTGCCTTATCTAAAACCGGGACGGGGTACACCGGGGAGCTGTTTTTT; CDR3 protein: CALSKTGTGYTGELFF
V gene: TRBV7-9; D gene: .; clone size: .; J gene: TRBJ2-1; CDR3 DNA: TGTGCCAGCAGCTCCCCACTAGTTCTCCATGAGCAGTTCTTC; CDR3 protein: CASSSPLVLHEQFF
V gene: TRBV11-2; D gene: .; clone size: .; J gene: TRBJ1-4; CDR3 DNA: TGTGCCAGCAGCTTGAGGCCCGGGACAACTAATGAAAAACTGTTTTTT; CDR3 protein: CASSLRPGTTNEKLFF
V gene: TRBV27; D gene: .; clone size: .; J gene: TRBJ2-7; CDR3 DNA: TGTGCCAGCAGTTCCCAATCATCCAAGCAGTACTTC; CDR3 protein: CASSSQSSKQYF
V gene: TRBV5-1; D gene: .; clone size: .; J gene: TRBJ2-1; CDR3 DNA: TGCGCCAGCAGCCCCTCTTCAGCGAATGAGCAGTTCTTC; CDR3 protein: CASSPSSANEQFF
V gene: TRBV2; D gene: TRBD2; clone size: .; J gene: TRBJ2-5; CDR3 DNA: TGTGCCAGCAGTGGGCTCCAGGCGGGTTTAGCGGGGGCAGTCGGGGAGACCCAGTACTTC; CDR3 protein: CASSGLQAGLAGAVGETQYF
V gene: TRBV4-2; D gene: TRBD1; clone size: .; J gene: TRBJ1-6; CDR3 DNA: TGTGCCAGCAGCCGAGGAGGGGGCTCGGGGTCACCCCTCCACTTT; CDR3 protein: CASSRGGGSGSPLHF
V gene: TRBV2; D gene: TRBD2; clone size: .; J gene: TRBJ2-3; CDR3 DNA: TGTGCCAGCAGGCGGGGACTAGCGGACCCTAGCACAGATACGCAGTATTTT; CDR3 protein: CASRRGLADPSTDTQYF
V gene: TRBV6-5; D gene: .; clone size: .; J gene: TRBJ1-1; CDR3 DNA: TGTGCCAGCAGTCTCATCCGGGGTAACACTGAAGCTTTCTTT; CDR3 protein: CASSLIRGNTEAFF
V gene: TRBV6-5; D gene: .; clone size: large; J gene: TRBJ1-1; CDR3 DNA: TGTGCCAGCAGTTACTTTCCGGGGAGGAACACTGAAGCTTTCTTT; CDR3 protein: CASSYFPGRNTEAFF
V gene: TRBV7-8; D gene: TRBD2; clone size: .; J gene: TRBJ2-3; CDR3 DNA: TGTGCCAGCAGCTATCTAGCGGGAGTAGGAGATACGCAGTATTTT; CDR3 protein: CASSYLAGVGDTQYF
V gene: TRBV5-1; D gene: TRBD1; clone size: .; J gene: TRBJ1-3; CDR3 DNA: TGCGCCAGCAGCCGCCAGGGGGCCGGAAACACCATATATTTT; CDR3 protein: CASSRQGAGNTIYF
V gene: TRBV30; D gene: .; clone size: .; J gene: TRBJ1-5; CDR3 DNA: TGTGCCTGGAGTTTATCTCTTCGGACACCCTGGCGACAGCCCCAGCATTTT; CDR3 protein: CAWSLSLRTPWRQPQHF
V gene: TRBV28; D gene: .; clone size: .; J gene: TRBJ1-5; CDR3 DNA: TGTGCCTCTTACAGGGACCCTAGCAATCAGCCCCAGCATTTT; CDR3 protein: CASYRDPSNQPQHF
V gene: TRBV5-1; D gene: .; clone size: .; J gene: TRBJ2-1; CDR3 DNA: TGCGCCAGCAGCTTGGCGGTGGGCTCCTACAATGAGCAGTTCTTC; CDR3 protein: CASSLAVGSYNEQFF
V gene: TRBV5-6; D gene: .; clone size: .; J gene: TRBJ2-1; CDR3 DNA: TGTGCCAGCAGCTTGTATCCGGGCTCCTACAATGAGCAGTTCTTC; CDR3 protein: CASSLYPGSYNEQFF
V gene: TRBV7-9; D gene: .; clone size: once; J gene: TRBJ2-1; CDR3 DNA: TGTGCCAGCAGCTTAGCAGGGAACCCCAATGAGCAGTTCTTC; CDR3 protein: CASSLAGNPNEQFF